This TCR beta chain was retrieved from a study of control samples from healthy donors and cancer patients. V was shortened by 6 bases and J by 2 bases, with 28 bases between the two germline ends. This CDR3 contains 20 residues. CDR1 and CDR2 from the germline V gene are MDHEN and SYDVKM. Using immunoSEQ multiplex PCR, the repertoire was profiled, and TCRdb retains in-frame clones only, with some absent. The data show 150,000 to 200,000 clones, 85% to 90% seen once. The receptor was isolated from a woman aged 25-40 years in good health. The sample comprised blood. V is TRBV28 and J is TRBJ2-2; either TRBD1 or TRBD2 may fit D (7 bases each). In DNA, the CDR3 is TGTGCCAGCAGCACAAATACAAAGGGGGCGGGAGCGGCAAACACCGGGGAGCTGTTTTTT. It translates to CASSTNTKGAGAANTGELFF.